Described below is a single TCR beta chain sequence and its context. V was shortened by 4 bases and J by 6 bases, with 18 bases between the two germline ends. This CDR3 comprises 16 residues. The germline V gene has CDR1 KGHDR and CDR2 SFDVKD. The sample originates from a study of CD4 T cells in relation to SARS-CoV-2 and coronaviruses. Unexposed donor CD4+ T cells date from about 2011-2018, before the COVID-19 pandemic. Only in-frame clones appear in the TCRdb table, and some are missing; sequencing was by immunoSEQ multiplex PCR. The data contain around 56,000 clones, roughly 90% of them singletons.

This TCR derives from a human donor in good health. The V gene is TRBV24-1, the J gene TRBJ1-5, with D possibly being TRBD1 (5 bases). Sequenced sample: memory CD4+ T cells from PBMCs. The CDR3 is CATSEPGRGVGQPQHF. The CDR3 DNA is TGTGCCACCAGTGAACCCGGACGGGGCGTCGGTCAGCCCCAGCATTTT.